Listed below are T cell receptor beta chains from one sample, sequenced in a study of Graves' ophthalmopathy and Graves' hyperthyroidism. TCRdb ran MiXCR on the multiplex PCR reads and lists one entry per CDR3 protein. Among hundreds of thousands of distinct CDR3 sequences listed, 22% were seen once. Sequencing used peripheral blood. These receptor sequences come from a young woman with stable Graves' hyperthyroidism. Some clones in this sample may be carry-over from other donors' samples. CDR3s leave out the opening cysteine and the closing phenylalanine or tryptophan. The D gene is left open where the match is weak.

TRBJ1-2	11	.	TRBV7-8	ASSLAFSEGYT
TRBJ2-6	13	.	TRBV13	ASSSQSSGANVLT
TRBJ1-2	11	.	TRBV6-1	ASRRQTNYGYT
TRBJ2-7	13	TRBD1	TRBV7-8	ASSRGTGDGYEQY
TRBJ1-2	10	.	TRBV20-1	SAIKEDYGYT
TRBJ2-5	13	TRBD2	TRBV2	ASSQGLAVPGAQY
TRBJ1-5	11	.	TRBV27	ASGPQGNQPQH
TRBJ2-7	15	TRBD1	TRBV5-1	ASSFSPRTGPSYEQY
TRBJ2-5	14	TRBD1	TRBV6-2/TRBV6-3	ASSSYWTGGQETQY
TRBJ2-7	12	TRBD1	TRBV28	ASRRQGLTYEQY
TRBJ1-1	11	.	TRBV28	ASSLSGQSEAF
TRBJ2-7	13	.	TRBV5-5	ASSLGGIGPYEQY
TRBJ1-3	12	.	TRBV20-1	SARMGGTGNTIY
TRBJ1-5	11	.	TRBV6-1	ASRTLQGQPQH
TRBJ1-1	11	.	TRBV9	ASSVGRGPEAF
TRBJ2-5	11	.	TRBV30	AWSDRTWGTQY
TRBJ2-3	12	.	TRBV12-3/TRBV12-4	ASSPRGAPDTQY
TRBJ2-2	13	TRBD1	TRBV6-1	ASSEGQGAPGELF
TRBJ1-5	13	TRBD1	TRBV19	ASSTGKGARQPQH
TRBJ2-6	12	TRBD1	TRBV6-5	ASSWLGTANLLT
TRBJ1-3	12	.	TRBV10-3	AISGGILGNTIY
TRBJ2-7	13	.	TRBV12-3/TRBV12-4	ASSQGAGLAYEQY
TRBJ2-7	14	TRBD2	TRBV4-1	ASSPGIGLAVYEQY
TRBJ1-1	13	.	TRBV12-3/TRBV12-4	ASSYPGEGYTEAF
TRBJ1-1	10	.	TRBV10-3	ANSESNTEAF
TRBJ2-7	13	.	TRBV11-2	ASSKTGDRFYEQY
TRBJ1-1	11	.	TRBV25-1	ASSDRGSTEAF
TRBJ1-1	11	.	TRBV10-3	AMRHGGNTEAF
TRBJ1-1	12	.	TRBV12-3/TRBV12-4	ASTPGLANTEAF
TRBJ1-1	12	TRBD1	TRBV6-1	ASSEGGTASEAF
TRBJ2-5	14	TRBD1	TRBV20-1	SARGSGTGDQETQY
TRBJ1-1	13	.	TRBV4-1	ASSQAQGMNTEAF
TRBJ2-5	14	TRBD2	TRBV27	ASSPALSAGEETQY
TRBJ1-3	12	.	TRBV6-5	ASSTEGHGNTIY
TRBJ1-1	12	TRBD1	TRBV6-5	ASSSGQGNTEAC
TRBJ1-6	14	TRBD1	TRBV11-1	ASSFGQGWKNSPLH
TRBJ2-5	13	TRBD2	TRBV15	ATGRERGPWETQY
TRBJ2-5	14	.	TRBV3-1	ASSRRALGFQETQY
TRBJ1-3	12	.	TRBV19	ASSIQVTGNTIY
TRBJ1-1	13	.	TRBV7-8	ASSLWAGRDTEAF
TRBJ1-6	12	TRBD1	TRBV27	ASRPGTANSPLH
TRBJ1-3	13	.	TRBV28	ASSSDSRAGNTIY
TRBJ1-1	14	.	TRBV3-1	ASSQFPRLENTEAF
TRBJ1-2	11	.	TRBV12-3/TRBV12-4	ASRKGGLGGCT
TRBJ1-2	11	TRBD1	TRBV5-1	ASSLTTGDGYT
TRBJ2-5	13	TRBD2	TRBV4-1	ASSQDRVGGKTQY
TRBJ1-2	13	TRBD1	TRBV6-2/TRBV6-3	ASSYRGRSIYGYT
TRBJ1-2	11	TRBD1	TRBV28	ASSQQTGDGYT
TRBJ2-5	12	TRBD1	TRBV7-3	ASSPTGQGETQY
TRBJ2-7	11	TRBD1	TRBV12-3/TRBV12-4	ASSLEGAHEQY
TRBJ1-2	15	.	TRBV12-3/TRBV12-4	ASSLKSHSTVGRGYT
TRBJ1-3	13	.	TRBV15	ATSSAGGNWNTIY
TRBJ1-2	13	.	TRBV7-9	ASSLERGPGYGYT
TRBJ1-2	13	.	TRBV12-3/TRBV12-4	ASSPSRQNNYGYT